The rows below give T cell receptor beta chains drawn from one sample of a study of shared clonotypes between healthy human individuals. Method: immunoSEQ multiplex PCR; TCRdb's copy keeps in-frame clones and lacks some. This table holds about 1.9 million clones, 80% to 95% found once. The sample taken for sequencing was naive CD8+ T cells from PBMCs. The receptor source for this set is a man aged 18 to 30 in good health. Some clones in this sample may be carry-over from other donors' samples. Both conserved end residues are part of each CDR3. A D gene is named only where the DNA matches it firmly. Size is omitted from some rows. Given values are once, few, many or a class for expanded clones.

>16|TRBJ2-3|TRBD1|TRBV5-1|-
CASSPRQGASTDTQYF
TGCGCCAGCAGCCCGAGACAGGGGGCGAGCACAGATACGCAGTATTTT
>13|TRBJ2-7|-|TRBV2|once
CASSEDQGPEQYF
TGTGCCAGCAGTGAAGATCAGGGTCCCGAGCAGTACTTC
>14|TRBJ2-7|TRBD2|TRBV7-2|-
CASSLGLEWYEQYF
TGTGCCAGCAGCCTAGGACTAGAGTGGTACGAGCAGTACTTC
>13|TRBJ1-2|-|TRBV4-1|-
CASSILTGQGYTF
TGCGCCAGCAGCATTCTAACCGGTCAGGGCTACACCTTC
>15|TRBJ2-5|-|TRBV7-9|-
CASSTRTETEETQYF
TGTGCCAGCAGCACACGGACTGAGACGGAAGAGACCCAGTACTTC
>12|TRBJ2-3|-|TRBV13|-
CASSLSPDKQYF
TGTGCCAGCAGCTTAAGCCCCGACAAGCAGTATTTT
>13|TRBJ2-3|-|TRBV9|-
CASSVAYRDTQYF
TGTGCCAGCAGCGTAGCTTACCGGGATACGCAGTATTTT
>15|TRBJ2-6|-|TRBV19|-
CASMGIRNGANVLTF
TGTGCCAGTATGGGAATACGAAATGGGGCCAACGTCCTGACTTTC
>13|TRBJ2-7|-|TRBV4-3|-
CASSQYRFYEQYF
TGCGCCAGCAGCCAATATAGGTTCTACGAGCAGTACTTC
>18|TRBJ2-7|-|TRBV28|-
CASSWESSGVLSSYEQYF
TGTGCCAGCAGTTGGGAATCCTCAGGAGTGCTGAGCTCCTACGAGCAGTACTTC
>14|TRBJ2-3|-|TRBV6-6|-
CASSVQGRTDTQYF
TGTGCCAGCAGTGTCCAGGGGCGCACAGATACGCAGTATTTT
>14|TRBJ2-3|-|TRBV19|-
CASSTRPDVDTQYF
TGTGCCAGTAGTACCCGCCCCGATGTGGATACGCAGTATTTT
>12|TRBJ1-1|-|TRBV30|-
CAWQTPYTEAFF
TGTGCCTGGCAGACACCATACACTGAAGCTTTCTTT
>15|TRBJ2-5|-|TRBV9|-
CASSPEGRGRETQYF
TGTGCCAGCAGCCCGGAGGGAAGGGGGCGGGAGACCCAGTACTTC
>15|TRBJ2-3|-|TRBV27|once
CASSLWQASTDTQYF
TGTGCCAGCAGTTTATGGCAGGCAAGCACAGATACGCAGTATTTT
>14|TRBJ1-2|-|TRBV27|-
CASSFSGLGYGYTF
TGTGCCAGCAGTTTCTCGGGATTAGGGTATGGCTACACCTTC
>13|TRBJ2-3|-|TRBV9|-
CASSPQDADTQYF
TGTGCCAGCAGCCCTCAGGACGCGGATACGCAGTATTTT
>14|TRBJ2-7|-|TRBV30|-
CAWSESGTAYEQYF
TGTGCCTGGAGTGAGTCCGGCACGGCCTACGAGCAGTACTTC
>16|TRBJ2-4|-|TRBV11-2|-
CASSRERARRGNIQYF
TGTGCCAGCAGCAGGGAGCGGGCCAGGAGGGGGAACATTCAGTACTTC
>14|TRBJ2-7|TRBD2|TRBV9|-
CASSEGLATYEQYF
TGTGCCAGCAGCGAGGGACTAGCGACTTACGAGCAGTACTTC
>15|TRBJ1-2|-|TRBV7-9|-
CASSFLSPANYGYTF
TGTGCCAGCAGCTTTCTCAGTCCTGCTAACTATGGCTACACCTTC
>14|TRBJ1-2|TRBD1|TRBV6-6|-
CASRAGQSNYGYTF
TGTGCCAGCAGAGCGGGACAGTCTAACTATGGCTACACCTTC
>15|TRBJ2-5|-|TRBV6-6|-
CASSAPPWGYETQYF
TGTGCCAGCAGTGCCCCCCCGTGGGGGTACGAGACCCAGTACTTC
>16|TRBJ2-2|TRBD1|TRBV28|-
CASSPDRGPSTGELFF
TGTGCCAGCAGTCCGGACAGGGGGCCCAGCACCGGGGAGCTGTTTTTT
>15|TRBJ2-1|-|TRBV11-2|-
CASRLDSNTYNEQFF
TGTGCCAGCAGGCTAGACTCCAATACTTACAATGAGCAGTTCTTC
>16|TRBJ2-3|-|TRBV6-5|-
CASSSWGAGRPDTQYF
TGTGCCAGCAGTTCCTGGGGGGCTGGCCGCCCAGATACGCAGTATTTT
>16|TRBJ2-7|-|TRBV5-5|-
CASSLRIDRNSYEQYF
TGTGCCAGCAGCTTACGGATAGACAGAAACTCCTACGAGCAGTACTTC
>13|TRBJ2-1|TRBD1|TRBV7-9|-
CASSKDRENEQFF
TGTGCCAGCAGCAAAGACAGGGAGAATGAGCAGTTCTTC
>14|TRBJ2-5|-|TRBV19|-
CASTHRGGLETQYF
TGTGCCAGTACCCACCGAGGAGGGTTGGAGACCCAGTACTTC
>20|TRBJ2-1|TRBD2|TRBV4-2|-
CASSPMGTSGVYGDYNEQFF
TGTGCCAGCAGCCCAATGGGGACTAGCGGGGTCTATGGCGACTACAATGAGCAGTTCTTC
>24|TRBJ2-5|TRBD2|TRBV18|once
CASSAKAGAARESASGRGKETQYF
TGTGCCAGCTCAGCTAAGGCTGGGGCCGCGCGGGAGTCGGCTAGCGGGAGGGGAAAAGAGACCCAGTACTTC
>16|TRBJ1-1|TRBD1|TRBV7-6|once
CASSYGTGGMNTEAFF
TGTGCCAGCAGCTACGGCACAGGGGGCATGAACACTGAAGCTTTCTTT
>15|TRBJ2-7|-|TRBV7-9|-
CASSLDGHGIDEQYF
TGTGCCAGCAGCTTAGATGGACATGGTATCGACGAGCAGTACTTC
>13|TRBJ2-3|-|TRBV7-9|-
CASSWDSTDTQYF
TGTGCCAGCAGCTGGGACAGCACAGATACGCAGTATTTT
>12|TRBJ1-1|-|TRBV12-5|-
CASGLEGTEAFF
TGTGCTAGTGGTTTGGAAGGCACTGAAGCTTTCTTT